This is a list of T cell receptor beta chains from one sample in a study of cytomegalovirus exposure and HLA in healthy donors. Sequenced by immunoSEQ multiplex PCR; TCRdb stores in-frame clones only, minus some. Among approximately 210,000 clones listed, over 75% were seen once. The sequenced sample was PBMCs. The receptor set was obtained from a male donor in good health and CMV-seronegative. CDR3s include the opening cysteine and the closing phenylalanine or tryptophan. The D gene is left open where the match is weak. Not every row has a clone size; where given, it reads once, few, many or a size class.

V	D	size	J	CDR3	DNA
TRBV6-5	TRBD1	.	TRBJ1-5	CASRRTGGDNQPQHF	TGTGCCAGCAGACGGACAGGGGGCGACAATCAGCCCCAGCATTTT
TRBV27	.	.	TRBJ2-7	CASSSRTGNTYEQYF	TGTGCCAGCAGTTCTCGAACAGGGAATACCTACGAGCAGTACTTC
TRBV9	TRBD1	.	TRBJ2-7	CASSVGGTGTYEQYF	TGTGCCAGCAGCGTGGGCGGGACAGGGACATACGAGCAGTACTTC
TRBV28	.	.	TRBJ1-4	CASSFAGWGDEKLFF	TGTGCCAGCAGTTTTGCCGGGTGGGGGGACGAAAAACTGTTTTTT
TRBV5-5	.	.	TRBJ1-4	CASSLDRNEKLFF	TGTGCCAGCAGCTTGGACAGGAATGAAAAACTGTTTTTT
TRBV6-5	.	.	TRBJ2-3	CASSGAGGTDTQYF	TGTGCCAGTTCCGGGGCAGGGGGCACAGATACGCAGTATTTT
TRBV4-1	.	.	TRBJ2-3	CASSPTVADTQYF	TGCGCCAGCAGCCCTACCGTGGCAGATACGCAGTATTTT
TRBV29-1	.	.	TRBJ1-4	CSGGGEELFF	TGCAGCGGGGGTGGGGAGGAACTGTTTTTT
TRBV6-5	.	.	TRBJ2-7	CASTPSASYEQYF	TGTGCCAGCACCCCTAGCGCCTCCTACGAGCAGTACTTC
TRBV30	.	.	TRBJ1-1	CAWSPGVSSTEAFF	TGTGCCTGGAGCCCAGGGGTATCGAGCACTGAAGCTTTCTTT
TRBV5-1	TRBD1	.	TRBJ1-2	CASSSGQSYGYTF	TGCGCCAGCAGCTCGGGACAGTCCTATGGCTACACCTTC
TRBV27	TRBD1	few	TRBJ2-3	CATGGDTQYF	TGTGCCACAGGGGGTGATACGCAGTATTTT
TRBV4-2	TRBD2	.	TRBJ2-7	CASSPIIPQRDLPYEQYF	TGTGCCAGCAGCCCCATCATTCCTCAGCGGGATCTGCCCTACGAGCAGTACTTC
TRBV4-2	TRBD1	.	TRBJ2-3	CASSQDGGQTLDTQYF	TGTGCCAGCAGCCAAGATGGGGGACAGACATTGGATACGCAGTATTTT
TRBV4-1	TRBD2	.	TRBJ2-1	CASSLTAGEAYNEQFF	TGCGCCAGCAGCCTGACGGCGGGAGAGGCCTACAATGAGCAGTTCTTC
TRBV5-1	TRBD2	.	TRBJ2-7	CASSLVGGGGLSYEQYF	TGCGCCAGCAGCTTGGTTGGTGGCGGGGGGCTTTCCTACGAGCAGTACTTC
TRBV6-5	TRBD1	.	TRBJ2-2	CASRPGTVNTGELFF	TGTGCCAGCAGACCCGGGACAGTGAACACCGGGGAGCTGTTTTTT
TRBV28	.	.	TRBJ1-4	CASSFRGLIEKLFF	TGTGCCAGCAGTTTCAGAGGGTTAATTGAAAAACTGTTTTTT
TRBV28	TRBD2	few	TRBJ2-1	CASSSSRGGFSDEWQFF	TGTGCCAGCAGTTCATCGCGGGGGGGCTTTTCGGATGAGTGGCAGTTCTTC
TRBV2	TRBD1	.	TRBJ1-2	CASSEDGQVYTF	TGTGCCAGCAGTGAAGACGGACAGGTTTACACCTTC
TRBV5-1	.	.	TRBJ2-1	CASSLYGRGDYNEQFF	TGCGCCAGCAGCTTGTATGGGAGGGGGGACTACAATGAGCAGTTCTTC
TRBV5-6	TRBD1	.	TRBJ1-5	CASSEGTGDQPQHF	TGTGCCAGCAGCGAGGGGACAGGAGATCAGCCCCAGCATTTT
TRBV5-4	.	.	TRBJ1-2	CASSLFMSGNYGYTF	TGTGCCAGTAGCTTGTTCATGTCGGGGAACTATGGCTACACCTTC
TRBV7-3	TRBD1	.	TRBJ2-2	CASSRQGATGTGELFF	TGTGCCAGCAGCCGACAGGGGGCGACTGGCACCGGGGAGCTGTTTTTT
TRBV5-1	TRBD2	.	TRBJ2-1	CASSSLAGVGNEQFF	TGCGCCAGCAGCTCCTTAGCGGGAGTCGGGAATGAGCAGTTCTTC
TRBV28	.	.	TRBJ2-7	CASSPRQPYEQYF	TGTGCCAGCAGTCCGAGACAGCCCTACGAGCAGTACTTC
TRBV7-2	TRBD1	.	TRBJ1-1	CASSNYRGYTEAFF	TGTGCCAGCAGCAACTACAGGGGGTACACTGAAGCTTTCTTT
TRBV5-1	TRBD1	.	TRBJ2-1	CASSFLRQGYEQFF	TGCGCCAGCAGCTTCCTTCGACAGGGCTATGAGCAGTTCTTC
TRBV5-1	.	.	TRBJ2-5	CASSLEGEETQYF	TGCGCCAGCAGCTTGGAAGGGGAAGAGACCCAGTACTTC
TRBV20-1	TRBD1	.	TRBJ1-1	CSAKPGQRAFF	TGCAGTGCTAAACCGGGACAGAGGGCTTTCTTT
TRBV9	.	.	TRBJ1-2	CASSPDGNLGFNYGYTF	TGTGCCAGCAGCCCAGACGGGAATTTGGGGTTTAACTATGGCTACACCTTC
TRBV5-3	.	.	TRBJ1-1	CARSFRGTPEAFF	TGTGCCAGAAGCTTTAGGGGGACACCTGAAGCTTTCTTT
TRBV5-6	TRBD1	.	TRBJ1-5	CASSLYRDRDDQPQHF	TGTGCCAGCAGCTTGTACCGGGACAGGGATGATCAGCCCCAGCATTTT
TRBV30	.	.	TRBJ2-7	CAWDVGGAHEQYF	TGTGCCTGGGACGTTGGGGGGGCACACGAGCAGTACTTC
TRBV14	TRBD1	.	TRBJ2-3	CASSQGDRGNTDTQYF	TGTGCCAGCAGCCAAGGAGACAGGGGGAACACAGATACGCAGTATTTT
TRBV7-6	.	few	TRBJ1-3	CASSSPPTGISGNTIYF	TGTGCCAGCAGCTCCCCTCCTACAGGGATCTCTGGAAACACCATATATTTT
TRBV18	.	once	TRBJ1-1	CASSPGGDSNTEAFF	TGTGCCAGCTCACCAGGAGGGGATTCAAACACTGAAGCTTTCTTT
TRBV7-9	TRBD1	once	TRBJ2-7	CASSRNRGAVYEQYF	TGTGCCAGCAGCCGAAACAGGGGGGCTGTGTACGAGCAGTACTTC
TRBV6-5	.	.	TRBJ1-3	CATKRGIAGNTIYF	TGTGCCACCAAGAGGGGGATCGCTGGAAACACCATATATTTT
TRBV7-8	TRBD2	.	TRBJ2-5	CASSPPGTSGYETQYF	TGTGCCAGCAGCCCTCCTGGGACTAGCGGTTACGAGACCCAGTACTTC
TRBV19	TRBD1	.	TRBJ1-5	CASSQDREGSQPQHF	TGTGCCAGTAGCCAGGACAGGGAGGGGAGTCAGCCCCAGCATTTT
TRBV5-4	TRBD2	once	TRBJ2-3	CASSLEALAVDTQYF	TGTGCCAGCAGCTTGGAGGCACTAGCGGTAGATACGCAGTATTTT
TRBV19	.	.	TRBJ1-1	CASSVQGETEAFF	TGTGCCAGTAGTGTCCAGGGCGAGACTGAAGCTTTCTTT
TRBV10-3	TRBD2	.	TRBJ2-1	CAISESRSSGRDVNEQFF	TGTGCCATCAGTGAGTCGAGGAGTAGCGGGAGGGACGTAAATGAGCAGTTCTTC
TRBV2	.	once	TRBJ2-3	CASSEKGGFTDTQYF	TGTGCCAGCAGTGAAAAGGGAGGATTCACAGATACGCAGTATTTT
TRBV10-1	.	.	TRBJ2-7	CASIKTGSEQYF	TGCGCCAGCATCAAAACAGGGAGCGAGCAGTACTTC
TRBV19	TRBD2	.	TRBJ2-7	CASSIVAGGLYEQYF	TGTGCCAGTAGTATAGTAGCGGGGGGTCTCTACGAGCAGTACTTC
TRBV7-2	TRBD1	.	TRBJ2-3	CASSSDRAGTQYF	TGTGCCAGCAGTTCGGACAGGGCAGGTACGCAGTATTTT